A selection of T cell receptor beta chains follows, all from one sample in a study of blood T cells in healthy people across ages. TCRdb reprocessed the 5' RACE reads with MiXCR, giving one entry per CDR3 protein. The table lists over 1,500,000 distinct CDR3 sequences, roughly two fifths of them singletons. The sequencing sample was made of blood. The source of these receptors is a human donor in good health. Each CDR3 is given with its conserved first and last residue. D genes are given only for firm matches. Some rows mark clone size as missing; the rest say once, few, many or name a class of expanded clone.

v_call	j_call	d_call	clone_size	cdr3_aa	cdr3_nt
TRBV7-2	TRBJ2-1	-	few	CASTTRAGYNEQFF	TGTGCCAGCACCACAAGGGCGGGTTACAATGAGCAGTTCTTC
TRBV7-9	TRBJ2-7	-	-	CASSLPLAGPYEQYF	TGTGCCAGCAGCTTACCCCTCGCGGGGCCTTACGAGCAGTACTTC
TRBV6-2/TRBV6-3	TRBJ1-1	TRBD1	-	CASSNRGPNTEAFF	TGTGCCAGCAGTAACAGGGGGCCGAACACTGAAGCTTTCTTT
TRBV4-3	TRBJ1-2	-	-	CASSQEYSYGYTF	TGCGCCAGCAGCCAAGAATATAGCTATGGCTACACCTTC
TRBV9	TRBJ2-3	TRBD1	-	CASSVGGQRTDTQYF	TGTGCCAGCAGCGTAGGGGGACAGAGGACAGATACGCAGTATTTT
TRBV12-3/TRBV12-4	TRBJ1-2	-	few	CASSIQGTYGYTF	TGTGCCAGCAGTATACAGGGTACCTATGGCTACACCTTC
TRBV20-1	TRBJ1-2	-	few	CSASLTNYGYTF	TGCAGTGCTAGTCTTACTAACTATGGCTACACCTTC
TRBV19	TRBJ2-7	TRBD2	-	CASSTSGTSGGPPPFYEQYF	TGTGCCAGTAGTACTTCCGGGACTAGCGGGGGTCCACCTCCCTTCTACGAGCAGTACTTC
TRBV6-1	TRBJ1-2	-	-	CASSEHSGNNYGYTF	TGTGCCAGTAGTGAACACTCAGGGAATAACTATGGCTACACCTTC
TRBV6-5	TRBJ1-2	-	once	CASTAGRRGYTF	TGTGCCAGCACGGCGGGCAGGCGGGGCTACACCTTC